The rows below give T cell receptor beta chains drawn from one sample of a study of cytomegalovirus exposure and HLA in healthy donors. The protocol was immunoSEQ multiplex PCR, while the TCRdb copy is restricted to in-frame clones and leaves out a portion. The profile covers a few hundred thousand clones, with approximately 81% appearing a single time and 2.9% taken by the ten largest. Sequences were obtained from PBMCs. All receptors derive from a man aged 30 to 39 in good health and CMV-seronegative. The CDR3 runs from the conserved cysteine through the conserved F or W. Each record gives: V gene, clone size, J gene, D gene, CDR3 protein. The D gene is left open where the match is weak. Expanded clones are given a class, and other clones once, few, many or no size at all.

V: TRBV27
size: -
J: TRBJ2-1
D: -
CDR3: CASRLDYSSYNEQFF

V: TRBV7-9
size: -
J: TRBJ2-7
D: TRBD1
CDR3: CASSLVGTGTYEQYF

V: TRBV9
size: -
J: TRBJ2-5
D: -
CDR3: CASSVQGSPQETQYF

V: TRBV4-3
size: few
J: TRBJ2-5
D: TRBD2
CDR3: CASSQDWGTLAGEQETQYF

V: TRBV25-1
size: few
J: TRBJ1-1
D: -
CDR3: CASSLTIPNTEAFF

V: TRBV15
size: -
J: TRBJ1-6
D: -
CDR3: CATSREWDQQGSPLHF

V: TRBV29-1
size: -
J: TRBJ2-1
D: -
CDR3: CSVGGTNYNEQFF

V: TRBV9
size: -
J: TRBJ1-3
D: -
CDR3: CASSVAAGSGTSGNTIYF

V: TRBV5-1
size: once
J: TRBJ2-5
D: -
CDR3: CASSLGSAVPQPKETQYF

V: TRBV6-1
size: -
J: TRBJ1-5
D: TRBD1
CDR3: CASSFGQGRQPQHF

V: TRBV6-1
size: -
J: TRBJ1-2
D: -
CDR3: CASTTGGRSNYGYTF

V: TRBV5-1
size: -
J: TRBJ1-5
D: -
CDR3: CASGSGQNSNQPQHF

V: TRBV7-9
size: -
J: TRBJ1-6
D: TRBD1
CDR3: CASSNSDRGLSNSPLHF

V: TRBV6-6
size: -
J: TRBJ1-5
D: TRBD1
CDR3: CASSSTTGGSEPQHF

V: TRBV5-4
size: -
J: TRBJ2-3
D: TRBD2
CDR3: CASSSGLAGGQNTQYF

V: TRBV19
size: -
J: TRBJ2-2
D: -
CDR3: CASSPRVIGNTGELFF

V: TRBV19
size: few
J: TRBJ2-7
D: TRBD1
CDR3: CASKPSGTGVYEQYF

V: TRBV29-1
size: once
J: TRBJ2-7
D: -
CDR3: CSVDTGSSYEQYF

V: TRBV11-2
size: -
J: TRBJ1-5
D: -
CDR3: CASSLEQDNQPQHF

V: TRBV5-1
size: -
J: TRBJ1-2
D: -
CDR3: CASSESGGGYTF

V: TRBV5-5
size: -
J: TRBJ2-3
D: -
CDR3: CASSAGGTDTQYF

V: TRBV7-8
size: -
J: TRBJ2-2
D: TRBD2
CDR3: CASNLAGGNTGELFF

V: TRBV9
size: -
J: TRBJ2-2
D: -
CDR3: CASSATPTNTGELFF

V: TRBV27
size: -
J: TRBJ2-7
D: -
CDR3: CASSLAGVRHEQYF

V: TRBV10-3
size: -
J: TRBJ2-7
D: TRBD2
CDR3: CAISGGGNEQYF

V: TRBV25-1
size: -
J: TRBJ1-5
D: -
CDR3: CASSGRGALSQPQHF

V: TRBV5-8
size: -
J: TRBJ2-1
D: TRBD1
CDR3: CASSTGTGGNYNEQFF

V: TRBV7-2
size: few
J: TRBJ2-3
D: -
CDR3: CASSGADTQYF

V: TRBV29-1
size: -
J: TRBJ2-7
D: TRBD2
CDR3: CSAGGRGSSYEQYF

V: TRBV18
size: -
J: TRBJ2-5
D: -
CDR3: CASSPLAAGAETQYF

V: TRBV18
size: -
J: TRBJ1-1
D: -
CDR3: CASSPLITGKGNTEAFF

V: TRBV15
size: -
J: TRBJ2-1
D: TRBD2
CDR3: CATSRAARKRGEDEQFF

V: TRBV10-3
size: medium-sized
J: TRBJ1-5
D: -
CDR3: CAISEWRNQPQHF

V: TRBV6-4
size: once
J: TRBJ2-3
D: TRBD2
CDR3: CASSARGSGRDTQYF

V: TRBV2
size: -
J: TRBJ2-3
D: -
CDR3: CASRELGLGDTQYF

V: TRBV5-1
size: -
J: TRBJ1-1
D: -
CDR3: CASSAGTFTHINTEAFF

V: TRBV4-2
size: few
J: TRBJ2-7
D: -
CDR3: CASSPDHPTSGEQYF